Each of the 21 T cell receptor beta chains below was sequenced from the same sample in a study of T cell changes during pregnancy in multiple sclerosis. Assay: immunoSEQ multiplex PCR; the TCRdb copy retains only in-frame clones and omits some. This sample carries over 90,000 clones, over 75% of them seen once, and the ten largest clones take approximately 0.8%. Sequences were derived from peripheral blood, sampled in the second trimester of pregnancy. Receptor source: a female donor in good health, enrolled as a control in a pregnancy study.

This rearrangement joins TRBV11-2 to TRBJ2-5; unclear D gene. Per the germline V gene, CDR1 is SGHAT and CDR2 is FQNNGV. The CDR3 consists of 12 residues. Trimming took off 2 bases at V and 4 bases at J, with 5 bases between the two ends. CDR3 loop: CASSLNRETQYF. The CDR3 DNA sequence: TGTGCCAGCAGCTTAAACAGAGAGACCCAGTACTTC. Supplemented by reference TRBV11-2 and TRBJ2-5, the full variable domain reads EAGVAQSPRYKIIEKRQSVAFWCNPISGHATLYWYQQILGQGPKLLIQFQNNGVVDDSQLPKDRFSAERLKGVDSTLKIQPAKLEDSAVYLCASSLNRETQYFGPGTRLLVL.

This clone was seen just once. V usage is TRBV7-9 and J usage is TRBJ2-2; D is perhaps TRBD1 (5 bases). Trimming left V 8 bases short and J 5 bases short, with 18 bases between. Germline CDR1 and CDR2: SEHNR and FQNEAQ (reference sequence). The CDR3 sequence is 15 residues long. CDR3 nucleotide sequence: TGTGCCAGCTCGAACGGGCAGGGTGCGACCGGGGAGCTGTTTTTT. It encodes CASSNGQGATGELFF. The variable domain in full, with the rest retrieved from reference TRBV7-9 and TRBJ2-2, is DTGVSQNPRHKITKRGQNVTFRCDPISEHNRLYWYRQTLGQGPEFLTYFQNEAQLEKSRLLSDRFSAERPKGSFSTLEIQRTEQGDSAMYLCASSNGQGATGELFFGEGSRLTVL.

This rearrangement joins TRBV7-2 to TRBJ2-5; a possible D gene is TRBD2 (6 bases). V shed 8 bases and J shed 7 bases, with 14 bases lying between them. The CDR3 spans 12 residues. Germline loops: CDR1 SGHTA, CDR2 FQGNSA. The CDR3: CASGTPRGTQYF. The CDR3 DNA follows: TGTGCCAGCGGGACTCCTCGAGGGACCCAGTACTTC.

This chain uses TRBV25-1 with TRBJ2-5; tentatively, D is TRBD1 (6 bases). V was shortened by 2 bases and J by 5 bases, with 12 bases between the two germline ends. The CDR3 runs 14 residues. Germline values: CDR1 MGHDK, CDR2 SYGVNS. CDR3 region: CASSEGDTSETQYF. The CDR3 DNA reads TGTGCCAGCAGTGAAGGGGACACTTCGGAGACCCAGTACTTC.

The chain uses TRBV4-1 and TRBJ2-7; maybe TRBD1 (5 bases). The CDR3 covers 15 residues. The V end was cut by 0 bases, the J end by 3 bases, with 12 bases between. From germline, CDR1 is MGHRA and CDR2 YSYEKL. CDR3: CASSQDGQGYYEQYF. In DNA, the CDR3 is TGCGCCAGCAGCCAAGATGGCCAGGGTTACTACGAGCAGTACTTC.

The chain links TRBV19 to TRBJ2-1; tentatively, D is TRBD1 (5 bases). In germline, CDR1 is LNHDA, CDR2 SQIVND (reference sequence). The germline V and J ends were trimmed by 3 bases and 0 bases, with 12 bases remaining between them. The CDR3 runs 16 residues. The CDR3: CASSILQGSSYNEQFF. The CDR3 DNA reads TGTGCCAGTAGTATTCTTCAGGGAAGCTCCTACAATGAGCAGTTCTTC.

The chain links TRBV5-1 to TRBJ2-4, with TRBD2 as a possible D gene (7 bases). The CDR3 extends over 14 amino acids. Germline CDR1 SGHRS, CDR2 YFSETQ. Deletions cut 0 bases from V and 7 bases from J, with 11 bases between. The CDR3 sequence: CASSLEGGVNIQYF. In DNA form, the CDR3 reads TGCGCCAGCAGCTTGGAAGGGGGGGTGAACATTCAGTACTTC.

The chain employs TRBV19 and TRBJ1-1; the match to TRBD1 covers 7 bases. The junction had 0 bases not matched to a gene; V was cut back by 1 base and J by 1 base. The CDR3 extends over 14 amino acids. CDR1 and CDR2 from the germline V gene are LNHDA and SQIVND (reference sequence). The CDR3 DNA reads as TGTGCCAGTAGTATAGGACAGGGGAACACTGAAGCTTTCTTT. Its protein is CASSIGQGNTEAFF.

This clone was seen just once. The chain couples TRBV2 to TRBJ1-5, with D maybe TRBD1 (5 bases). The CDR3 spans 15 residues. Trimming removed 8 bases at V and 10 bases at J, with 24 bases between. The germline V gene has CDR1 SNHLY and CDR2 FYNNEI. The CDR3 DNA sequence: TGTGCCAGCGGGGGGGGAGGGAGCCAATTTCGACCCCAGCATTTT. It specifies CASGGGGSQFRPQHF.

This sequence joins TRBV6-1 and TRBJ2-1, with 9 nucleotides matching TRBD1. The CDR3 totals 16 residues. V shed 0 bases and J 4 bases; nucleotides not matched to a gene: 4. Per the germline V gene, CDR1 is MNHNS and CDR2 is SASEGT. CDR3 residues: CASSEAPTGGYNEQFF. In DNA form, the CDR3 reads TGTGCCAGCAGTGAAGCTCCGACAGGGGGTTACAATGAGCAGTTCTTC.

The chain carries TRBV19 and TRBJ2-3; TRBD2 matches at 7 bases. With V trimmed by 1 base and J by 1 base, 11 bases remained unmatched. Germline values: CDR1 LNHDA, CDR2 SQIVND (reference sequence). The CDR3 contains 18 residues. CDR3 residues: CASSIVTSASKRTDTQYF. CDR3 sequence (DNA): TGTGCCAGTAGTATAGTCACTAGCGCCTCGAAGCGCACAGATACGCAGTATTTT. Filled out from reference TRBV19 and TRBJ2-3, the complete variable domain reads DGGITQSPKYLFRKEGQNVTLSCEQNLNHDAMYWYRQDPGQGLRLIYYSQIVNDFQKGDIAEGYSVSREKKESFPLTVTSAQKNPTAFYLCASSIVTSASKRTDTQYFGPGTRLTVL.

This chain connects TRBV4-1 to TRBJ2-1, with a weak D call TRBD2 (5 bases). Trimming pared 3 bases from V and 6 bases from J, leaving 9 bases between. The CDR3 is made up of 13 amino acids. Germline CDR1 reads MGHRA; CDR2 reads YSYEKL. CDR3 protein: CASSQRVVNEQFF. The CDR3 DNA follows: TGCGCCAGCAGCCAGAGGGTCGTCAATGAGCAGTTCTTC.

This clone was seen only once. The J gene is TRBJ1-1, the V gene TRBV21-1; the table's D call TRBD1 went unverified against the DNA. TRBV21-1 is shown as a pseudogene. The CDR3 has 14 residues. CDR3 in amino acids: CASSMGQSGTEAFF. CDR3 in DNA: TGTGCCAGCAGCATGGGACAGTCCGGCACTGAAGCTTTCTTT.

In DNA form, the CDR3 reads TGCGCCAGCAGTGAGGCCGACAAGTTAGATCAGCCCCAGCATTTT. Translating gives CASSEADKLDQPQHF. This sequence joins TRBV10-1 and TRBJ1-5; D not certain. CDR3 length: 15 amino acids. Trimming took 2 bases from V and 5 from J, leaving 13 bases between them. Germline CDR1 reads WNHNN; CDR2 reads SYGVQD (reference sequence).

This rearrangement joins TRBV15 to TRBJ2-1, with TRBD2 identical over 8 bases. This CDR3 contains 16 residues. V trimming: 3 bases; J trimming: 9 bases; junction bases outside the gene matches: 13. CDR1 is LNHNV, CDR2 YYDKDF, per germline (reference sequence). The CDR3 here is CATSRAFIAGGGEQFF. The CDR3 region has the DNA TGTGCCACCAGCAGGGCGTTTATCGCGGGAGGCGGTGAGCAGTTCTTC.

About this clone: A read error is likely, as this CDR3 ends without the conserved phenylalanine or tryptophan. V is TRBV10-3 and J is TRBJ1-6; the match to TRBD1 covers 7 bases. There are 13 residues in the CDR3. The V and J ends lost 6 bases and 10 bases, in that order; junction bases with no gene match: 6. The germline V gene encodes CDR1 ENHRY and CDR2 SYGVKD. CDR3 loop: CAISWDSRSPLHL. DNA for the CDR3: TGTGCCATCAGCTGGGACAGCCGGTCACCCCTCCACCTT.

The chain couples TRBV6-1 to TRBJ2-5; 10 bases map to TRBD2. The CDR3 is 15 amino acids. Trimming took 3 bases from V and 0 from J; bases not matched to a gene: 1. Looked up from germline, CDR1 is MNHNS and CDR2 is SASEGT. Here the CDR3 DNA reads TGTGCCAGCAGTGACCTAGCGGGAGACCAAGAGACCCAGTACTTC. This encodes CASSDLAGDQETQYF.

CDR3 in amino acids: CATSRVGGPRNTEAFF. CDR3 DNA sequence: TGTGCCACCAGCAGAGTAGGGGGACCTAGGAACACTGAAGCTTTCTTT. This chain joins TRBV15 and TRBJ1-1, with D maybe TRBD1 (6 bases). Germline V lookup: CDR1 LNHNV, CDR2 YYDKDF (reference sequence). Trimming pared 1 base from V and 1 base from J, leaving 13 bases between. The CDR3 has 16 amino acids.

The rearrangement uses TRBV18 and TRBJ2-7; D perhaps matches TRBD1 (5 bases). The CDR3 is 12 residues long. V lost 6 bases, J lost 3 bases, and 9 bases lay in between. The germline gives CDR1 KGHSH, CDR2 LQKENI. This CDR3 is CASSPDSYEQYF. For the CDR3, the DNA is TGTGCCAGCTCTCCCGACAGCTACGAGCAGTACTTC.

This clone was counted once. This sequence joins TRBV9 and TRBJ2-2, with a tentative D call TRBD1 (6 bases). V was pared by 4 bases and J by 5 bases, with 12 bases between. Looked up from germline, CDR1 is SGDLS and CDR2 is YYNGEE. There are 14 residues in the CDR3. Written as DNA, the CDR3 is TGTGCCAGCAGCCTCAGAACAGGGACCGGGGAGCTGTTTTTT. It specifies CASSLRTGTGELFF.

CDR3 residues: CASSPRGGGELFF. In DNA form, the CDR3 reads TGTGCCAGCAGCCCCAGGGGCGGCGGGGAGCTGTTTTTT. The rearrangement uses TRBV7-7 and TRBJ2-2, with D possibly matching TRBD1 (6 bases). V was shortened by 5 bases and J by 7 bases, with 11 bases between the two germline ends. Germline loops: CDR1 SSHAT, CDR2 FNYEAQ (reference sequence). The CDR3 has 13 residues. The complete variable domain, with remaining parts taken from reference TRBV7-7 and TRBJ2-2, reads GAGVSQSPRYKVTKRGQDVTLRCDPISSHATLYWYQQALGQGPEFLTYFNYEAQPDKSGLPSDRFSAERPEGSISTLTIQRTEQRDSAMYRCASSPRGGGELFFGEGSRLTVL.